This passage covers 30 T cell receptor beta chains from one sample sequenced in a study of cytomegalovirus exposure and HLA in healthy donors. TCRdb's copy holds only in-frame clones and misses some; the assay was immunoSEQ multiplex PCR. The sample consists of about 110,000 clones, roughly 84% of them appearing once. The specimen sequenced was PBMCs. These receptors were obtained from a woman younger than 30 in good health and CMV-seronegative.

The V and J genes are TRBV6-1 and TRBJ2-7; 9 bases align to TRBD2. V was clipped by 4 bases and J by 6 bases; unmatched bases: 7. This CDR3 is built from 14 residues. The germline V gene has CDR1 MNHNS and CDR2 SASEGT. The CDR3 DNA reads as TGTGCCAGCAGTGTCGGCGGGGGGGCCCCCGAGCAGTACTTC. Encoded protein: CASSVGGGAPEQYF.

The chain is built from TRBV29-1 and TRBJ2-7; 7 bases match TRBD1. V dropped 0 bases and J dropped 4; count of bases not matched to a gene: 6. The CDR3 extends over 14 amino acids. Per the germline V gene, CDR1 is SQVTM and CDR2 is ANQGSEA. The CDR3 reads CSVEDQGVGYEQYF. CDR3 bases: TGCAGCGTTGAAGATCAGGGGGTTGGTTACGAGCAGTACTTC.

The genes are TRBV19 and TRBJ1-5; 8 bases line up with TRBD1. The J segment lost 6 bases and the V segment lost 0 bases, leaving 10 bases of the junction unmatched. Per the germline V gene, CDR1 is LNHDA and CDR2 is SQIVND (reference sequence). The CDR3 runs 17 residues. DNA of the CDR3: TGTGCCAGTAGTATAGATACCCGCAGGGGGCGAAGTCAGCCCCAGCATTTT. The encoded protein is CASSIDTRRGRSQPQHF. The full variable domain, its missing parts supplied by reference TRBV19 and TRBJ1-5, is DGGITQSPKYLFRKEGQNVTLSCEQNLNHDAMYWYRQDPGQGLRLIYYSQIVNDFQKGDIAEGYSVSREKKESFPLTVTSAQKNPTAFYLCASSIDTRRGRSQPQHFGDGTRLSIL.

In DNA, the CDR3 is TGTGCCAGCAGTTTAGTGGCGACAGTCTATGGCTACACCTTC. This gives the protein CASSLVATVYGYTF. V gene TRBV28 combines with J gene TRBJ1-2; possible D gene TRBD1, 5 bases. CDR3 length: 14 residues. Deletions cut 2 bases from V and 4 bases from J, with 11 bases between. Germline V gives CDR1 MDHEN, CDR2 SYDVKM.

The CDR3 loop reads CAIGKLGLPNTEAFF. For the CDR3, the DNA is TGTGCCATCGGTAAACTGGGACTCCCGAACACTGAAGCTTTCTTT. V and J are TRBV6-5 and TRBJ1-1, with D maybe TRBD1 (5 bases). Germline CDR1 MNHEY, CDR2 SVGAGI. V shed 10 bases and J shed 1 base, with 19 bases lying between them. The CDR3 contains 15 residues.

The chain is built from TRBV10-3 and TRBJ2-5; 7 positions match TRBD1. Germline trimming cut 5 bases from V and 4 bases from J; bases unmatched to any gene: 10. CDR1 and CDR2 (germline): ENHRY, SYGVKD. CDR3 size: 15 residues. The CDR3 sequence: CAISPQTGKGETQYF. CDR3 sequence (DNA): TGTGCCATCAGTCCCCAGACAGGGAAGGGAGAGACCCAGTACTTC.

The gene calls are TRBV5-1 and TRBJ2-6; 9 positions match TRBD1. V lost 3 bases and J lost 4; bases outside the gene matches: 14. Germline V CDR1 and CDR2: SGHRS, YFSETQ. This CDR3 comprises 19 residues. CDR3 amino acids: CASSSSPGTGIYGANVLTF. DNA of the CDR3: TGCGCCAGCAGCTCCAGTCCCGGGACAGGGATTTACGGGGCCAACGTCCTGACTTTC.

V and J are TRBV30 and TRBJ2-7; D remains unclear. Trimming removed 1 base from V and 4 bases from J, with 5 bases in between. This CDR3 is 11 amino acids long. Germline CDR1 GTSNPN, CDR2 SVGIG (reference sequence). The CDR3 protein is CAWSDHYEQYF. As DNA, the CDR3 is TGTGCCTGGAGTGATCATTACGAGCAGTACTTC.

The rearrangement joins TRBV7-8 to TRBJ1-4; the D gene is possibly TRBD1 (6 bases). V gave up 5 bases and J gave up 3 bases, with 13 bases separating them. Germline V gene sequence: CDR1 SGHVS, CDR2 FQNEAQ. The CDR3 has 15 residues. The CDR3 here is CASSANRDPNEKLFF. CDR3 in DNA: TGTGCCAGCAGCGCGAACAGGGACCCTAATGAAAAACTGTTTTTT. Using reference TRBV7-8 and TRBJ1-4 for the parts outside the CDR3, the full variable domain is GAGVSQSPRYKVAKRGQDVALRCDPISGHVSLFWYQQALGQGPEFLTYFQNEAQLDKSGLPSDRFFAERPEGSVSTLKIQRTQQEDSAVYLCASSANRDPNEKLFFGSGTQLSVL.

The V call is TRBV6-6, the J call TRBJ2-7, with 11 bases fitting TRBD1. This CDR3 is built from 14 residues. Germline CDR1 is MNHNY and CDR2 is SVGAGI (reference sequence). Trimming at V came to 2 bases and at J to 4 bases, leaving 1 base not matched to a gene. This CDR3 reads CASSYGQGAYEQYF. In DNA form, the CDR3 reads TGTGCCAGCAGTTACGGACAGGGGGCTTACGAGCAGTACTTC.

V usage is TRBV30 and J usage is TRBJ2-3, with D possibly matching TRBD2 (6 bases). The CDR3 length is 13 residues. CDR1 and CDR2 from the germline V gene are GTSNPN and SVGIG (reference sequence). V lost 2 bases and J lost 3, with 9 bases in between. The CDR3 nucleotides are TGTGCCTGGAGTAAGGGAGGTACAGATACGCAGTATTTT. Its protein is CAWSKGGTDTQYF.

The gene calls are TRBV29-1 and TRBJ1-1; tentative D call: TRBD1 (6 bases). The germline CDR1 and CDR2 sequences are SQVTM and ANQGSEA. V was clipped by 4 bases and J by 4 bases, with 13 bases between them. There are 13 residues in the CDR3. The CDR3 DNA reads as TGCAGCGTTGCTGCACAGGGTGGCACTGAAGCTTTCTTT. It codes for CSVAAQGGTEAFF.

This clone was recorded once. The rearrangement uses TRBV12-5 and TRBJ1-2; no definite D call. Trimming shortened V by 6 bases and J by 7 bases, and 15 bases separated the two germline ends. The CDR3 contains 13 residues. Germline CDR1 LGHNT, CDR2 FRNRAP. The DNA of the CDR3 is TGTGCTAGTGGCCCCTCGGGTAGTAGTGGCTACACCTTC. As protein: CASGPSGSSGYTF.

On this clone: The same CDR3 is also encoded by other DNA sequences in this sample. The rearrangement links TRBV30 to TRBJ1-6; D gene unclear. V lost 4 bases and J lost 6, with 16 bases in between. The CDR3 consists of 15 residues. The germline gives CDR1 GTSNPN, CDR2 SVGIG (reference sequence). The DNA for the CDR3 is TGTGCCTGGACCAAAGAGGGCTACCCTAATTCACCCCTCCACTTT. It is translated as CAWTKEGYPNSPLHF.

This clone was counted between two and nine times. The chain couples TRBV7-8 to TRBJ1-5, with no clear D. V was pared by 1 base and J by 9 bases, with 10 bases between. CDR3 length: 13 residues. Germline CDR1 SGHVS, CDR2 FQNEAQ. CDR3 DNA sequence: TGTGCCAGCAGCTTAGTGCCCCTCGGGCCCCAGCATTTT. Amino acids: CASSLVPLGPQHF.

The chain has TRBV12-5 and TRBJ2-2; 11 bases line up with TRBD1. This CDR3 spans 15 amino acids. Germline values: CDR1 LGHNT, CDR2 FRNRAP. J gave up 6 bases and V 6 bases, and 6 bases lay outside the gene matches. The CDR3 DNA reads TGTGCTAGTGGGGACAGGGGGCGTAATCCCGGGGAGCTGTTTTTT. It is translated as CASGDRGRNPGELFF.

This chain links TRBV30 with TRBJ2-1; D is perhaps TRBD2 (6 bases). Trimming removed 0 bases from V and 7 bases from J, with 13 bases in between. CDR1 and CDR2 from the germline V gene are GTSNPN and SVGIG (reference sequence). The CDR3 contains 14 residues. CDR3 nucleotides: TGTGCCTGGAGTGTGGGGCTAGCGTATAATGAGCAGTTCTTC. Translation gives CAWSVGLAYNEQFF.

The CDR3 protein is CASSSQGAEAFF. The CDR3 DNA follows: TGTGCCAGCAGTTCACAGGGGGCTGAAGCTTTCTTT. The J gene is TRBJ1-1, the V gene TRBV27; 8 nucleotides align to TRBD1. The CDR3 runs to 12 residues. Trimming cost V 4 bases and J 6 bases; bases outside gene matches: 1. The germline V gene has CDR1 MNHEY and CDR2 SMNVEV (reference sequence).

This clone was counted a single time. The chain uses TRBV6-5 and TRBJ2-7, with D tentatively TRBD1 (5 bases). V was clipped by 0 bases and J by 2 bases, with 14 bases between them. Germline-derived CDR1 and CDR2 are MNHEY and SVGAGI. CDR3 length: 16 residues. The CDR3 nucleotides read TGTGCCAGCAGTTACTCGAGACAGCCCCCGACCTACGAGCAGTACTTC. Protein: CASSYSRQPPTYEQYF.

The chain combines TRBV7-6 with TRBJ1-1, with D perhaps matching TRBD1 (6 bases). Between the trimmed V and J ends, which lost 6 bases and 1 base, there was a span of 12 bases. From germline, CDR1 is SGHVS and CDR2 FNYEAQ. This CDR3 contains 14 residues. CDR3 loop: CASRLGGTNTEAFF. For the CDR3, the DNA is TGTGCCAGCAGACTAGGGGGTACGAACACTGAAGCTTTCTTT.

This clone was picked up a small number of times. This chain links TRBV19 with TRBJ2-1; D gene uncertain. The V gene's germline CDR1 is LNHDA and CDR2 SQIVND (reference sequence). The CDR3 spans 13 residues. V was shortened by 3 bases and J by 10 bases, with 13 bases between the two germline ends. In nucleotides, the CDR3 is TGTGCCAGTAGTATTGGTCCGGGTCGGGAGCAGTTCTTC. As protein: CASSIGPGREQFF.

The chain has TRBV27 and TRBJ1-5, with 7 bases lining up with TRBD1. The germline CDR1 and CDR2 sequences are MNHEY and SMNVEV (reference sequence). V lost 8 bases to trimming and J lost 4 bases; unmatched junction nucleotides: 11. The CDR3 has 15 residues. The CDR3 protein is CASSSGWDSNQPQHF. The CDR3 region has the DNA TGTGCCAGCTCCTCCGGATGGGACAGTAATCAGCCCCAGCATTTT.

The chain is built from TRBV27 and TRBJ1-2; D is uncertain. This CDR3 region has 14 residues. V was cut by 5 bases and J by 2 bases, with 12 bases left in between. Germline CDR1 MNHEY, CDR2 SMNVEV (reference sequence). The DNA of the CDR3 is TGTGCCAGCAGTATCCGGACGGGGAACTATGGCTACACCTTC. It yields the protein CASSIRTGNYGYTF.

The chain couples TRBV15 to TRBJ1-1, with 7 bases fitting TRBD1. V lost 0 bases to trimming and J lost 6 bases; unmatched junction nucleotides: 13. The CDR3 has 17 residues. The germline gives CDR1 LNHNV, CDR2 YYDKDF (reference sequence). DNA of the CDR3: TGTGCCACCAGCAGAGATCGGAGGGGGCCGACAGCGGCTGAAGCTTTCTTT. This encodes CATSRDRRGPTAAEAFF.

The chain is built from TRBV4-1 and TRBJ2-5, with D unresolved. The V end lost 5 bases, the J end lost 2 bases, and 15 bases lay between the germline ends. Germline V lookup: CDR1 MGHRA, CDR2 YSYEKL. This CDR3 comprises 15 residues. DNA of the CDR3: TGCGCCAGCAGCGCCGATATGGCCTCACAAGAGACCCAGTACTTC. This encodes CASSADMASQETQYF.

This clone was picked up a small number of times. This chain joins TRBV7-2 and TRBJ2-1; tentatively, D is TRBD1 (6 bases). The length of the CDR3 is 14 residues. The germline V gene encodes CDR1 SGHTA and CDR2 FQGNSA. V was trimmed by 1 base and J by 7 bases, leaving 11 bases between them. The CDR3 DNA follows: TGTGCCAGCAGCTTAGACAGGGTTGGGAATGAGCAGTTCTTC. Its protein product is CASSLDRVGNEQFF.

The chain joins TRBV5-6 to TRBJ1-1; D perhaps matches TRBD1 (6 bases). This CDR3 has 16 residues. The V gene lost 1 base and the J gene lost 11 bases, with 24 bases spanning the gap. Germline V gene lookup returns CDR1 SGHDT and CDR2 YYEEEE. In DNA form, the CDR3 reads TGTGCCAGCAGCTTGAGGGGGACAAGGAACACGGGGTACGCTTTCTTT. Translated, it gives CASSLRGTRNTGYAFF.

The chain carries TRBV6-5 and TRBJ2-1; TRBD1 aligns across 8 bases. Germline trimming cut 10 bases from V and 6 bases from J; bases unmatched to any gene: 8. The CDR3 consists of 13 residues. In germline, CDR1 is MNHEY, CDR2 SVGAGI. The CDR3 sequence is CATRTGNFNEQFF. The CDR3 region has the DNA TGTGCCACCCGGACAGGGAATTTCAATGAGCAGTTCTTC.

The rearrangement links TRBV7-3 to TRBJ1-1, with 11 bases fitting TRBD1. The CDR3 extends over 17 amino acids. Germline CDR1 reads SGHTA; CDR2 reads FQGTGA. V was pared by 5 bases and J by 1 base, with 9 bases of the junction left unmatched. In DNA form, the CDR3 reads TGTGCCAGCAGCCCGGGGCCGGGACAGGGGGGGAACACTGAAGCTTTCTTT. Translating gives CASSPGPGQGGNTEAFF.

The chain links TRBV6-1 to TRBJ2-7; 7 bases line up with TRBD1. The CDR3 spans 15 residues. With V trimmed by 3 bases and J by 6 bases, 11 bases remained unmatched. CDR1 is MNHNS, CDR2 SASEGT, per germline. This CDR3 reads CASSDGTVSILEQYF. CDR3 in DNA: TGTGCCAGCAGTGACGGGACAGTTTCAATTCTCGAGCAGTACTTC.